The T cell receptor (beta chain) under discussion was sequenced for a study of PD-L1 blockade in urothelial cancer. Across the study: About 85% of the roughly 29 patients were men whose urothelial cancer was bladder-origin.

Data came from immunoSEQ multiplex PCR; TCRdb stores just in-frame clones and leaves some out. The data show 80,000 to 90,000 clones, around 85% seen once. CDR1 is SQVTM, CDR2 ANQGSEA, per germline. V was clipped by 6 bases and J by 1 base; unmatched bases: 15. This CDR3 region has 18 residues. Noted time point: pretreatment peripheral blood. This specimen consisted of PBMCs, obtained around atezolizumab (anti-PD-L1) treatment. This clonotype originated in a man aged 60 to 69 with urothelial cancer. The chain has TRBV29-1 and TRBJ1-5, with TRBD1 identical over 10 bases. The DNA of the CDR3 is TGCAGCGTGATCAGCGGGACAGGGGTTTATGGGAGCAATCAGCCCCAGCATTTT. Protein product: CSVISGTGVYGSNQPQHF.